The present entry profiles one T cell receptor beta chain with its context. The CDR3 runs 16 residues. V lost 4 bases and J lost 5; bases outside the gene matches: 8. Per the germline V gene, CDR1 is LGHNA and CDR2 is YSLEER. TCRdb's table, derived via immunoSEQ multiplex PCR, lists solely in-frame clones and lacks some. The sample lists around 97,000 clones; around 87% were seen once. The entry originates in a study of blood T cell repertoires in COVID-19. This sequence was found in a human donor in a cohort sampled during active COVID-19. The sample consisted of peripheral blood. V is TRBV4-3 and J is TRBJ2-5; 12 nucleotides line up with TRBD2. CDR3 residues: CASSPNALAGGETQYF. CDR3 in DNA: TGCGCCAGCAGCCCCAATGCCCTAGCGGGAGGGGAGACCCAGTACTTC.